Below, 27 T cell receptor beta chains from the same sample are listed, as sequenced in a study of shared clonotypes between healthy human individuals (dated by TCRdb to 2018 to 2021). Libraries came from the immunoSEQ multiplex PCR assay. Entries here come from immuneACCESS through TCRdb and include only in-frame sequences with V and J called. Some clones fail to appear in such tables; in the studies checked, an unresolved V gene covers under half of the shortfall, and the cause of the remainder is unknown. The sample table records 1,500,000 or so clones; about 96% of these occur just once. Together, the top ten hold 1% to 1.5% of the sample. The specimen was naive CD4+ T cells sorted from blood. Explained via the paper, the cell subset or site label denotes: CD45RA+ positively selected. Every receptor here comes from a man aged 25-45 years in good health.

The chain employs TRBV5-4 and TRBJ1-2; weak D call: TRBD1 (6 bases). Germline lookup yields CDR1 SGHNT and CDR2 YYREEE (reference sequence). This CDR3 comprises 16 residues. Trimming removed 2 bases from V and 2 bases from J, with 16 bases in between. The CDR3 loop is CASSLPFTGLNYGYTF. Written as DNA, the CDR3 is TGTGCCAGCAGCTTACCGTTCACAGGGTTGAACTATGGCTACACCTTC.

For the CDR3, the DNA is TGTGCCAGCTTGGGACCCGACAGTCAAGAGACCCAGTACTTC. Its translation: CASLGPDSQETQYF. This chain connects TRBV2 to TRBJ2-5; D assignment may be TRBD1 or TRBD2 (5 bases each). From germline, CDR1 is SNHLY and CDR2 FYNNEI. V shed 8 bases and J shed 2 bases, with 15 bases lying between them. This CDR3 has 14 amino acids.

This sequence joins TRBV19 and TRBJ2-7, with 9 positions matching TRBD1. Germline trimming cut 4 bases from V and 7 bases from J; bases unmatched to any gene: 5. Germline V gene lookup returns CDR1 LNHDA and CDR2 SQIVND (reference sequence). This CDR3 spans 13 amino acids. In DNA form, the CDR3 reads TGTGCCAGTAGTACGCTCGGGACAGGGGAGCAGTACTTC. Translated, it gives CASSTLGTGEQYF.

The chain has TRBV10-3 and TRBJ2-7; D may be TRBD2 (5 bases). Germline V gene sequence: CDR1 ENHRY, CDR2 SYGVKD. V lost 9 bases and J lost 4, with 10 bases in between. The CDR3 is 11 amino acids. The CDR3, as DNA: TGTGCCATAGGACTGAATTACGAGCAGTACTTC. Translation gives CAIGLNYEQYF.

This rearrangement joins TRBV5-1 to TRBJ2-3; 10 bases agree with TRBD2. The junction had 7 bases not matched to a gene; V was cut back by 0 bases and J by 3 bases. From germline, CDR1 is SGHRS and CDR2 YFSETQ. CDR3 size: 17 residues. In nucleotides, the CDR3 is TGCGCCAGCAGCTTGGAATGGGCTAGCGGGAGTACAGATACGCAGTATTTT. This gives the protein CASSLEWASGSTDTQYF.

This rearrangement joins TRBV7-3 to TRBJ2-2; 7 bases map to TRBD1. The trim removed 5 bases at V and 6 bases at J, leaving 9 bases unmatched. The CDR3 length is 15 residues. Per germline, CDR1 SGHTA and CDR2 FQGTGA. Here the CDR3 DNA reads TGTGCCAGCAGCCGAGACAGGGACCGGGCCGGGGAGCTGTTTTTT. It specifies CASSRDRDRAGELFF.

The CDR3 sequence is CASSQALPGTGNSYEQYF. The CDR3 bases are TGTGCCAGCAGCCAAGCCCTTCCCGGGACAGGGAACTCCTACGAGCAGTACTTC. V gene TRBV4-2 combines with J gene TRBJ2-7; TRBD1 matches 9 bases. The length of the CDR3 is 18 residues. The V and J ends lost 1 base and 0 bases, in that order; junction bases with no gene match: 10. Germline lookup yields CDR1 LGHNA and CDR2 YNFKEQ.

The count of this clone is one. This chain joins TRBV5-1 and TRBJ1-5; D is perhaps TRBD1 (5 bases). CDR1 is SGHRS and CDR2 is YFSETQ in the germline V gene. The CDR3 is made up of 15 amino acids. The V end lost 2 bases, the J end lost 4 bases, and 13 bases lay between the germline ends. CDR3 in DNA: TGCGCCAGCAGCTTCGAGGGGACGGCAAATCAGCCCCAGCATTTT. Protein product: CASSFEGTANQPQHF.

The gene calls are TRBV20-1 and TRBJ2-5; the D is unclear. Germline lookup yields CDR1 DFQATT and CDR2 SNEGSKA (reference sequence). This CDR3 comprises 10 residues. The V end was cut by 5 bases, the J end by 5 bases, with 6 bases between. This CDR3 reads CSAVLETQYF. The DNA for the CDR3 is TGCAGTGCTGTACTGGAGACCCAGTACTTC.

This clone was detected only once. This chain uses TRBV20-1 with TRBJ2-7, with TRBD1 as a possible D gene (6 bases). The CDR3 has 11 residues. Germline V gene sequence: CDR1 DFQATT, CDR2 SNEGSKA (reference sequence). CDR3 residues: CRTGSTYEQYF. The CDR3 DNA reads TGCAGAACAGGGAGCACCTACGAGCAGTACTTC.

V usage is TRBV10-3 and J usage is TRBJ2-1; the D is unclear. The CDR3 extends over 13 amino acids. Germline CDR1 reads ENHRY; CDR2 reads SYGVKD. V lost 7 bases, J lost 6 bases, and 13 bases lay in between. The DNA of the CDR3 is TGTGCCATCAATGCCGGGTCAATCAATGAGCAGTTCTTC. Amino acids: CAINAGSINEQFF.

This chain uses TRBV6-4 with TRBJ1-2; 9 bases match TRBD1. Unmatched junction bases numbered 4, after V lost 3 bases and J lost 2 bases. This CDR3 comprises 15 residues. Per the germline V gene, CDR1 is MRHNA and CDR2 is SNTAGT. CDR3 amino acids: CASSEGTGFNYGYTF. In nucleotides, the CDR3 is TGTGCCAGCAGTGAAGGGACAGGGTTCAACTATGGCTACACCTTC.

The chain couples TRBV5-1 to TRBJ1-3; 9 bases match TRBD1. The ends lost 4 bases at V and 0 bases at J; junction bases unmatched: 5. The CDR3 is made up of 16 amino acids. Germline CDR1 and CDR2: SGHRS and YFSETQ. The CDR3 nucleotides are TGCGCCAGCAGCGGGGCGACAGGGGGCTCTGGAAACACCATATATTTT. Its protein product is CASSGATGGSGNTIYF.

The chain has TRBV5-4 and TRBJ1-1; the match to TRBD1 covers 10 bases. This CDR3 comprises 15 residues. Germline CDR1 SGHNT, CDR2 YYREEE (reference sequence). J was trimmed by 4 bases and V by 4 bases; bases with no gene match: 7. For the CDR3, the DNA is TGTGCCAGCAGCGGGACAGGGGTGCGAGGCACTGAAGCTTTCTTT. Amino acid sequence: CASSGTGVRGTEAFF.

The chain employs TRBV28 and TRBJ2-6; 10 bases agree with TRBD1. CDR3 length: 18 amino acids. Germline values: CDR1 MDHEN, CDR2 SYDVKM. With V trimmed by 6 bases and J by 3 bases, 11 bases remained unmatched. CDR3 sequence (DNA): TGTGCCAGCAGCCCCTCCGGGACAGGGGTGTTTGGGGCCAACGTCCTGACTTTC. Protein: CASSPSGTGVFGANVLTF.

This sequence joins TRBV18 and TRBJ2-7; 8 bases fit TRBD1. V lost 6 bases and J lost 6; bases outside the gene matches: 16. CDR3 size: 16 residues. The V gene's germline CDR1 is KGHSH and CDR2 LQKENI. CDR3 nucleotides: TGTGCCAGCTCCCAGGAGACAGGGGCCGTGCCCTCCGAGCAGTACTTC. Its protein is CASSQETGAVPSEQYF. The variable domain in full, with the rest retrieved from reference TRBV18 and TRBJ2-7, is NAGVMQNPRHLVRRRGQEARLRCSPMKGHSHVYWYRQLPEEGLKFMVYLQKENIIDESGMPKERFSAEFPKEGPSILRIQQVVRGDSAAYFCASSQETGAVPSEQYFGPGTRLTVT.

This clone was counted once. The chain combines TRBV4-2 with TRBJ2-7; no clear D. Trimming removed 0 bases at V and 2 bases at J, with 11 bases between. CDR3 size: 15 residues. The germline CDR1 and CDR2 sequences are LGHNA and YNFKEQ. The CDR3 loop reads CASSQDQDGTYEQYF. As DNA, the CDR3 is TGTGCCAGCAGCCAAGATCAGGACGGAACCTACGAGCAGTACTTC.

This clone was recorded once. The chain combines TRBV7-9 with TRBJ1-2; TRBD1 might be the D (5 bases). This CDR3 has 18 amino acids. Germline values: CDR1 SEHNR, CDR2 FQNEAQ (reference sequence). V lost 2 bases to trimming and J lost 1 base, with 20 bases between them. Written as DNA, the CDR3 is TGTGCCAGCAGCTTATGGGGGGGGACCCCCGATTTTAACTATGGCTACACCTTC. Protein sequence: CASSLWGGTPDFNYGYTF.

The CDR3 loop reads CASSPRVDQPQHF. The DNA of the CDR3 is TGTGCCAGCTCACCACGAGTGGATCAGCCCCAGCATTTT. The V gene is TRBV18, the J gene TRBJ1-5; no definite D call. Germline CDR1 is KGHSH and CDR2 is LQKENI. Trimming took 1 base from V and 5 from J, leaving 6 bases between them. The CDR3 is 13 amino acids.

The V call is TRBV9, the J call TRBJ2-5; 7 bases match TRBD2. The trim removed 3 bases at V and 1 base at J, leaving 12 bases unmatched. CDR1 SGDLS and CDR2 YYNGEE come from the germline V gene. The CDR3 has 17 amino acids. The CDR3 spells CASSDGGRWEGQETQYF. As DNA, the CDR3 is TGTGCCAGCAGCGATGGGGGGAGGTGGGAGGGCCAAGAGACCCAGTACTTC. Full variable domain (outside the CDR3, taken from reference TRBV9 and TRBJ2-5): DSGVTQTPKHLITATGQRVTLRCSPRSGDLSVYWYQQSLDQGLQFLIQYYNGEERAKGNILERFSAQQFPDLHSELNLSSLELGDSALYFCASSDGGRWEGQETQYFGPGTRLLVL.

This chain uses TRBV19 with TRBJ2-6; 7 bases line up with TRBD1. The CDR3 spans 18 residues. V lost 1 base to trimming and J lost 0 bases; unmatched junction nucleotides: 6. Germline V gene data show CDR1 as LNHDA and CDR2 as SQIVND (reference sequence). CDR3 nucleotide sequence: TGTGCCAGTAGTATAGGGGACAGAACCTACTCTGGGGCCAACGTCCTGACTTTC. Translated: CASSIGDRTYSGANVLTF.

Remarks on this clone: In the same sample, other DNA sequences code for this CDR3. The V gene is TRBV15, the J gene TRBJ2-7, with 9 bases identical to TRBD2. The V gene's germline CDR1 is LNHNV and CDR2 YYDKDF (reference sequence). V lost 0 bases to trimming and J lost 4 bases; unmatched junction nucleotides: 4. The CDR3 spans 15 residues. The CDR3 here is CATSRDLAGGYEQYF. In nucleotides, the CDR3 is TGTGCCACCAGCAGAGATCTGGCGGGAGGGTACGAGCAGTACTTC. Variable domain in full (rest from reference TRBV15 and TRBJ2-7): DAMVIQNPRYQVTQFGKPVTLSCSQTLNHNVMYWYQQKSSQAPKLLFHYYDKDFNNEADTPDNFQSRRPNTSFCFLDIRSPGLGDTAMYLCATSRDLAGGYEQYFGPGTRLTVT.

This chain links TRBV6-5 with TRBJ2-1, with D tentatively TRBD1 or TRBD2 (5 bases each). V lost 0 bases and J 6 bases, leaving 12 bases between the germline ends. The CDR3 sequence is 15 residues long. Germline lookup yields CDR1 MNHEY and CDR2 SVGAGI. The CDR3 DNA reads TGTGCCAGCAGTTACTCGGGGGTAGCAGGCAATGAGCAGTTCTTC. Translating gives CASSYSGVAGNEQFF.

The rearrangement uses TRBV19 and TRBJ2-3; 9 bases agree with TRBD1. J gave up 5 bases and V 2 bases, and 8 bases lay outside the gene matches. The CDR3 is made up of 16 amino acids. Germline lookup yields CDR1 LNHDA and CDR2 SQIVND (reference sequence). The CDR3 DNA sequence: TGTGCCAGTAGTATATCAACGGGACAGGGAATAGATACGCAGTATTTT. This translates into CASSISTGQGIDTQYF.

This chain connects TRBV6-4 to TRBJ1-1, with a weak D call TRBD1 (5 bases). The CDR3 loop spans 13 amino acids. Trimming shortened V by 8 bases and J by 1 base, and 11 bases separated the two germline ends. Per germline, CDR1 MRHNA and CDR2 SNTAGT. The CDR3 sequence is CASSETGNTEAFF. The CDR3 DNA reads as TGTGCCAGCTCCGAAACAGGGAACACTGAAGCTTTCTTT.

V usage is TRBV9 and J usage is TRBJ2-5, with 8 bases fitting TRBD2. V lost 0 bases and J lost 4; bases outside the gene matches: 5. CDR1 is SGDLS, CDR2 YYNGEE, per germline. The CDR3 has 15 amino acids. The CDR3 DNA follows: TGTGCCAGCAGCGTAGCGGGGGGGCGCATAGAGACCCAGTACTTC. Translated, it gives CASSVAGGRIETQYF.

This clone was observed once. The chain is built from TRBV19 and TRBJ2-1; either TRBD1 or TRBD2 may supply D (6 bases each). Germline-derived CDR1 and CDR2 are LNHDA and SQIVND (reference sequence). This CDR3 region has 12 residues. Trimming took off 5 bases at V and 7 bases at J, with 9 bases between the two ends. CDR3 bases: TGTGCCAGTAGTCAGGGGAGGAATGAGCAGTTCTTC. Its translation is CASSQGRNEQFF.